Below are 30 T cell receptor beta chains sequenced from a single sample in a study of CD8+CD57+ T cells in acquired aplastic anemia. It was genomic DNA that served as the template for profiling TCR beta VDJ and CDR3. One entry per CDR3 protein results from TCRdb running MiXCR on the reads. The sample consists of fewer than 250,000 distinct CDR3 sequences, more than 40% of them appearing once. Patients included in sequencing had previously demonstrated CD8+CD57+ cell expansion by flow cytometry. The material sequenced was sorted CD4+, CD8+, or CD8+CD57+ T cells (not recorded which) from PBMCs. The receptor source for this set is a human donor with aplastic anemia.

The gene calls are TRBV27 and TRBJ1-4; D unresolved. Germline values: CDR1 MNHEY, CDR2 SMNVEV (reference sequence). The CDR3 covers 13 residues. Trimming took off 8 bases at V and 8 bases at J, with 15 bases between the two ends. The CDR3 DNA reads as TGTGCCAGCGGAGAAAGGGTTGGCGAAAAACTGTTTTTT. Translating it yields CASGERVGEKLFF.

This clonotype has a count of ten or more. This chain uses TRBV6-6 with TRBJ2-1; D perhaps matches TRBD2 (5 bases). V was pared by 2 bases and J by 6 bases, with 14 bases between. Germline lookup yields CDR1 MNHNY and CDR2 SVGAGI (reference sequence). The length of the CDR3 is 15 residues. Here the CDR3 reads CASSYVPEGSNEQFF. Written as DNA, the CDR3 is TGTGCCAGCAGTTACGTCCCAGAGGGAAGCAATGAGCAGTTCTTC.

This clonotype was seen more than once but under ten times. The chain uses TRBV27 and TRBJ1-1; 8 nucleotides agree with TRBD1. Germline lookup yields CDR1 MNHEY and CDR2 SMNVEV (reference sequence). With 7 bases clipped from V and 1 base from J, the junction kept 8 bases outside the gene matches. The CDR3 has 15 amino acids. CDR3 sequence reads: CASNDRGTPNTEAFF. The CDR3 nucleotides are TGTGCCAGCAATGACAGGGGCACTCCGAACACTGAAGCTTTCTTT.

The chain recombines TRBV6-4 with TRBJ1-1; 9 bases map to TRBD1. Germline V gives CDR1 MRHNA, CDR2 SNTAGT. The V gene end was trimmed by 2 bases and the J gene end by 5 bases; junction bases not matched to a gene: 6. CDR3 size: 15 residues. The CDR3 loop is CASSDGGQGKTEAFF. CDR3 DNA sequence: TGTGCCAGCAGTGACGGGGGACAGGGAAAAACTGAAGCTTTCTTT.

A word on this clonotype: The missing conserved phenylalanine or tryptophan at the end of this CDR3 makes a read error likely. No DNA is shown, since the ends of the CDR3 on it are uncertain; the CDR3 is the one TCRdb lists. The chain links TRBV7-6 to TRBJ2-7; the table's D call TRBD1 went unverified against the DNA. Per germline, CDR1 SGHVS and CDR2 FNYEAQ. The CDR3 spans 16 amino acids, including both terminal residues. CDR3 in amino acids: CASSLAHKRDSYEQYL.

The sample holds many counts of this clonotype. This chain links TRBV4-3 with TRBJ2-2; D remains unclear. The CDR3 is 14 amino acids. Trimming shortened V by 0 bases and J by 3 bases, and 5 bases separated the two germline ends. Per the germline V gene, CDR1 is LGHNA and CDR2 is YSLEER. The CDR3 sequence: CASSQDRHTGELFF. Written as DNA, the CDR3 is TGCGCCAGCAGCCAAGATCGGCACACCGGGGAGCTGTTTTTT.

The CDR3 here is CATSDSLSGYEQFF. In nucleotides, the CDR3 is TGTGCCACCAGTGATTCCCTTAGCGGGTATGAGCAGTTCTTC. The rearrangement uses TRBV24-1 and TRBJ2-1; 7 nucleotides line up with TRBD2. This CDR3 spans 14 amino acids. Trimming removed 2 bases from V and 8 bases from J; junction bases left unmatched: 5. From germline, CDR1 is KGHDR and CDR2 SFDVKD.

V and J are TRBV19 and TRBJ2-5, with 10 bases that match TRBD2. Germline trimming cut 8 bases from V and 2 bases from J; bases unmatched to any gene: 8. Looked up from germline, CDR1 is LNHDA and CDR2 is SQIVND (reference sequence). The CDR3 is 15 residues long. CDR3 bases: TGTGCCAGTGCCCCATTTAGCGGGGGGCAAGAGACCCAGTACTTC. Translating gives CASAPFSGGQETQYF.

Ten or more counts support this clonotype. The chain carries TRBV24-1 and TRBJ2-3, with TRBD2 identical over 11 bases. This CDR3 is 14 amino acids long. Trimming removed 5 bases from V and 6 bases from J; junction bases left unmatched: 3. Germline CDR1 reads KGHDR; CDR2 reads SFDVKD. The DNA of the CDR3 is TGTGCCACCAGTGTACTAGCGGGAGACGATACGCAGTATTTT. As protein: CATSVLAGDDTQYF.

The rearrangement joins TRBV5-8 to TRBJ2-7; 10 bases are shared with TRBD1. This CDR3 is 15 amino acids long. The V segment lost 0 bases and the J segment 2 bases; nucleotides outside the gene matches: 2. Germline V gene lookup returns CDR1 SGHTS and CDR2 YDEGEE. CDR3: CASSLGQGATYEQYF. The CDR3 nucleotides are TGTGCCAGCAGCTTGGGACAGGGGGCTACCTACGAGCAGTACTTC.

This clonotype was seen many times. V usage is TRBV9 and J usage is TRBJ2-1, with TRBD2 matching over 9 bases. The CDR3 consists of 15 residues. V shed 3 bases, J shed 2 bases, and the junction held 3 bases outside the gene matches. The germline gives CDR1 SGDLS, CDR2 YYNGEE. The CDR3 loop reads CASSASSGTYNEQFF. The CDR3 coding sequence is TGTGCCAGCAGCGCATCTAGCGGGACCTACAATGAGCAGTTCTTC.

This clonotype showed up just a few times. This chain uses TRBV6-1 with TRBJ2-3; no definite D call. CDR3 length equals 13 residues. Germline CDR1 is MNHNS and CDR2 is SASEGT. V was cut by 2 bases and J by 7 bases, with 10 bases left in between. CDR3 in amino acids: CASSEREKNTQYF. The CDR3 DNA reads as TGTGCCAGCAGTGAAAGGGAAAAAAATACGCAGTATTTT.

Turning to this clonotype: At one boundary the junction diverges from the germline segment, which might be a read error. This rearrangement joins TRBV7-9 to TRBJ1-4, with D unclear. Per the germline V gene, CDR1 is SEHNR and CDR2 is FQNEAQ (reference sequence). CDR3 length: 19 residues. This CDR3 is CASSQEVWQSPATNERLFF. In nucleotides, the CDR3 is TGCGCCAGCAGCCAAGAGGTATGGCAGTCTCCCGCAACTAATGAAAGACTGTTTTTT.

This clonotype was found many times. Being one base from a much bigger clone, this may be a read error. The V and J genes are TRBV2 and TRBJ2-1, with unresolved D. From germline, CDR1 is SNHLY and CDR2 FYNNEI. The CDR3 has 11 residues. The V end was cut by 3 bases, the J end by 8 bases, with 5 bases between. CDR3: CASSEGDEQFF. DNA of the CDR3: TGTGCCAGCAGTGAGGGCGATGAGCAGTTCTTC. Supplemented by reference TRBV2 and TRBJ2-1, the full variable domain reads EPEVTQTPSHQVTQMGQEVILRCVPISNHLYFYWYRQILGQKVEFLVSFYNNEISEKSEIFDDQFSVERPDGSNFTLKIRSTKLEDSAMYFCASSEGDEQFFGPGTRLTVL.

V usage is TRBV20-1 and J usage is TRBJ1-2; D uncertain. The germline V gene encodes CDR1 DFQATT and CDR2 SNEGSKA (reference sequence). The CDR3 has 11 residues. Deletions cut 4 bases from V and 2 bases from J, with 5 bases between. The chain's CDR3 is CSATENYGYTF. CDR3 nucleotides: TGCAGTGCTACAGAGAACTATGGCTACACCTTC.

The CDR3 sequence: CASSGLSGEGVETQYF. CDR3 nucleotide sequence: TGTGCCAGCAGCGGACTTTCCGGGGAAGGGGTAGAGACCCAGTACTTC. This chain links TRBV9 with TRBJ2-5; D tentatively fits TRBD1 or TRBD2 (5 bases each). Trimming took off 3 bases at V and 4 bases at J, with 19 bases between the two ends. The CDR3 is 16 residues long. Germline V CDR1 and CDR2: SGDLS, YYNGEE.

CDR3 nucleotide sequence: TGTGCCAGCAGCTTGGCCTCCGACAGGGGCTACGAGCAGTACTTC. Encoded protein: CASSLASDRGYEQYF. The V and J genes are TRBV19 and TRBJ2-7, with 8 bases matching TRBD1. Germline CDR1 LNHDA, CDR2 SQIVND (reference sequence). The CDR3 is made up of 15 amino acids. V shed 9 bases and J 3 bases; nucleotides not matched to a gene: 13.

This clonotype was counted a few times. The chain recombines TRBV27 with TRBJ1-3, with 10 positions matching TRBD1. CDR1 is MNHEY, CDR2 SMNVEV, per germline (reference sequence). The CDR3 sequence is 15 residues long. Germline trimming cut 5 bases from V and 2 bases from J; bases unmatched to any gene: 3. This CDR3 reads CASSHGQGAGNTIYF. The CDR3 nucleotides are TGTGCCAGCAGTCACGGACAGGGGGCTGGAAACACCATATATTTT.

This chain joins TRBV7-8 and TRBJ2-2; the D is unclear. This CDR3 is 14 amino acids long. Trimming left V 2 bases short and J 6 bases short, with 10 bases between. CDR1 and CDR2 (germline): SGHVS, FQNEAQ. CDR3 DNA: TGTGCCAGCAGCTTAATAGTAATCCCCGGGGAGCTGTTTTTT. Its translation is CASSLIVIPGELFF.

Concerning this clonotype itself: A read error is possible here, since a much larger clone lies one base away. This chain links TRBV29-1 with TRBJ2-5; 9 nucleotides line up with TRBD1. Trimming removed 5 bases from V and 7 bases from J; junction bases left unmatched: 11. The CDR3 contains 14 residues. Germline-derived CDR1 and CDR2 are SQVTM and ANQGSEA. CDR3 region: CSVTNLDRGRTQYF. Here the CDR3 DNA reads TGCAGCGTTACGAACTTGGACAGGGGAAGGACCCAGTACTTC.

The gene calls are TRBV25-1 and TRBJ2-3; D is ambiguous. The germline gives CDR1 MGHDK, CDR2 SYGVNS. The CDR3 sequence is 14 residues long. Between the trimmed V and J ends, which lost 1 base and 0 bases, there was a span of 5 bases. This CDR3 reads CASSESDSTDTQYF. CDR3 nucleotide sequence: TGTGCCAGCAGTGAATCGGACAGCACAGATACGCAGTATTTT.

This clonotype was seen a single time. The rearrangement links TRBV9 to TRBJ2-7, with a weak D call TRBD1 (5 bases). The CDR3 has 13 residues. CDR1 and CDR2 (germline): SGDLS, YYNGEE. Deletions cut 0 bases from V and 7 bases from J, with 11 bases between. In DNA form, the CDR3 reads TGTGCCAGCAGCGTAGGGCAGGGTAAAGAGCAGTACTTC. Protein product: CASSVGQGKEQYF.

This clonotype came up a few times. The CDR3 DNA sequence: TGTGCCAGCAGTTTATCGTTAGGGAACACTGAAGCTTTCTTT. This codes for CASSLSLGNTEAFF. J is TRBJ1-1 and V is TRBV27; D remains unclear. The CDR3 totals 14 residues. The germline V gene encodes CDR1 MNHEY and CDR2 SMNVEV (reference sequence). V was shortened by 0 bases and J by 1 base, with 6 bases between the two germline ends.

Points on this clonotype: It may be a read error: a sequence one base away is much more abundant. The conserved phenylalanine or tryptophan is not found at the CDR3 terminus, so this likely reflects a read error. The chain is built from TRBV25-1 and TRBJ1-1; weak D call: TRBD1 (6 bases). The V gene lost 6 bases and the J gene lost 0 bases, with 14 bases spanning the gap. Germline V lookup: CDR1 MGHDK, CDR2 SYGVNS. There are 15 residues in the CDR3. CDR3 coding DNA: TGTGCCAGCAGCATTAAACAGGGAATGAACACTGAAGCTTTCCTT. Residues: CASSIKQGMNTEAFL.

Ten or more counts support this clonotype. The chain couples TRBV7-9 to TRBJ2-5; D possibly corresponds to TRBD1 (6 bases). V was pared by 2 bases and J by 0 bases, with 16 bases between. This CDR3 has 17 residues. CDR1 and CDR2 from the germline V gene are SEHNR and FQNEAQ (reference sequence). CDR3 amino acids: CASSLIIRGGDQETQYF. In nucleotides, the CDR3 is TGTGCCAGCAGCTTAATAATTCGAGGGGGAGACCAAGAGACCCAGTACTTC.

This clonotype was counted ten times or more. The chain uses TRBV2 and TRBJ1-1; no clear D gene. CDR1 is SNHLY and CDR2 is FYNNEI in the germline V gene. There are 11 residues in the CDR3. The V end lost 5 bases, the J end lost 8 bases, and 9 bases lay between the germline ends. The DNA for the CDR3 is TGTGCCAGCAGTAAGACCGGGGAAGCTTTCTTT. It specifies CASSKTGEAFF.

This chain links TRBV5-6 with TRBJ1-5; 7 bases align to TRBD1. V shed 3 bases, J shed 0 bases, and the junction held 18 bases outside the gene matches. Germline V gene data show CDR1 as SGHDT and CDR2 as YYEEEE. The CDR3 is 20 residues long. The CDR3 sequence: CASSCTRQGWDHSSNQPQHF. CDR3 DNA: TGTGCCAGCAGCTGCACCCGACAGGGATGGGATCATTCTAGCAATCAGCCCCAGCATTTT.

This clonotype was seen at least ten times. The chain recombines TRBV19 with TRBJ1-6, with D possibly matching TRBD1 (6 bases). The V gene lost 4 bases and the J gene lost 7 bases, with 14 bases spanning the gap. This CDR3 contains 15 residues. Germline V gene lookup returns CDR1 LNHDA and CDR2 SQIVND (reference sequence). CDR3 amino acids: CASSNDRRSNSPLHF. CDR3 DNA: TGTGCCAGTAGTAACGACAGGCGTTCCAATTCACCCCTCCACTTT. Complete variable domain (other parts from reference TRBV19 and TRBJ1-6): DGGITQSPKYLFRKEGQNVTLSCEQNLNHDAMYWYRQDPGQGLRLIYYSQIVNDFQKGDIAEGYSVSREKKESFPLTVTSAQKNPTAFYLCASSNDRRSNSPLHFGNGTRLTVT.

This clonotype was seen many times. The V gene is TRBV9, the J gene TRBJ2-1, with unresolved D. Germline V gene sequence: CDR1 SGDLS, CDR2 YYNGEE. The CDR3 covers 13 residues. Trimming removed 5 bases from V and 7 bases from J, with 13 bases in between. The CDR3 here is CASSGRLRNEQFF. The CDR3 DNA sequence: TGTGCCAGCAGTGGACGGTTACGGAATGAGCAGTTCTTC.

The chain uses TRBV7-9 and TRBJ2-7; 8 nucleotides align to TRBD2. With V trimmed by 0 bases and J by 7 bases, 23 bases remained unmatched. CDR1 SEHNR and CDR2 FQNEAQ come from the germline V gene (reference sequence). This CDR3 comprises 20 residues. The CDR3 DNA is TGTGCCAGCAGCTTAGCGCTTAGTACTTGGACTAGCCGGGCCACTGGGGAGCAGTACTTC. This translates into CASSLALSTWTSRATGEQYF. Combining the CDR3 with reference TRBV7-9 and TRBJ2-7 gives the whole variable domain DTGVSQNPRHKITKRGQNVTFRCDPISEHNRLYWYRQTLGQGPEFLTYFQNEAQLEKSRLLSDRFSAERPKGSFSTLEIQRTEQGDSAMYLCASSLALSTWTSRATGEQYFGPGTRLTVT.